The 22 T cell receptor beta chains below come from one sample, sequenced in a study of cytomegalovirus exposure and HLA in healthy donors (dated by TCRdb to 2017 to 2019). Libraries were made using the immunoSEQ multiplex PCR assay. A mixture of 60 forward primers for TCR Vbeta segments and 13 reverse primers for TCR Jbeta segments was used in the multiplex PCR. TCRdb's version of the immuneACCESS table is confined to in-frame rearrangements and falls short of the full clone set. An unresolved V gene accounts for under half of the shortfall where checked; the remainder is of unknown origin. This sample gives more than 85,000 clones in total; 79% of them show up just once. The ten largest account for roughly 6% of the sample. The sample comprised PBMCs. These receptors were taken from a man aged 30-40 years in good health and CMV-seropositive.

As for this clone: This specimen includes other DNA sequences encoding the same CDR3. V and J are TRBV27 and TRBJ1-4; 10 bases are shared with TRBD1. After removal of 6 bases from V and 7 bases from J, the junction contained 8 bases not matched to a gene. The CDR3 contains 15 residues. Per germline, CDR1 MNHEY and CDR2 SMNVEV (reference sequence). CDR3 protein: CASSLTWDRGEKLFF. In DNA form, the CDR3 reads TGTGCCAGCAGCCTTACCTGGGACAGGGGTGAAAAACTGTTTTTT.

This clone was picked up a small number of times. This sequence joins TRBV15 and TRBJ2-7, with D possibly matching TRBD1 (6 bases). Trimming stripped 0 bases from V and 2 bases from J, with 14 bases between. Per germline, CDR1 LNHNV and CDR2 YYDKDF (reference sequence). CDR3 length equals 16 residues. CDR3 DNA sequence: TGTGCCACCAGCAGAGATCGAGGGTGGGACACCTACGAGCAGTACTTC. It codes for CATSRDRGWDTYEQYF.

In the case of this clone: One end of the junction is discordant with germline, which a read error may explain. V gene TRBV9 combines with J gene TRBJ2-7; TRBD2 is a possible D gene (6 bases). Germline assignment: CDR1 SGDLS and CDR2 YYNGEE. This CDR3 has 15 amino acids. The DNA of the CDR3 is TGTGCCAGCAGCGTAGGGGGGAGGCTCTCCCACGAGCAGTACTTC. This encodes CASSVGGRLSHEQYF.

The chain carries TRBV5-1 and TRBJ1-2; possible D gene TRBD1, 6 bases. The CDR3 contains 13 residues. Germline V CDR1 and CDR2: SGHRS, YFSETQ. The V and J ends lost 2 bases and 8 bases respectively, with 13 bases between them. The CDR3 protein is CASSLASGDGYTF. The CDR3 bases are TGCGCCAGCAGCTTAGCGTCAGGGGACGGCTACACCTTC.

This chain connects TRBV2 to TRBJ1-5; perhaps TRBD1 as D (5 bases). The CDR3 contains 13 residues. Germline CDR1 is SNHLY and CDR2 is FYNNEI. Between the trimmed V and J ends, which lost 7 bases and 7 bases, there was a span of 14 bases. The DNA of the CDR3 is TGTGCCAGCAAGGTCACGGGGGGACAGCCCCAGCATTTT. Amino acid sequence: CASKVTGGQPQHF.

The V gene is TRBV5-1, the J gene TRBJ1-1, with TRBD1 matching 12 bases. This CDR3 is built from 15 residues. Looked up from germline, CDR1 is SGHRS and CDR2 is YFSETQ. J lost 6 bases, V lost 0 bases, and 3 bases had no gene match. The CDR3 loop is CASSLGGQGAAEAFF. The CDR3 DNA is TGCGCCAGCAGCTTGGGGGGACAGGGGGCCGCTGAAGCTTTCTTT.

This clone has just a few counts. The chain is built from TRBV6-5 and TRBJ1-4, with TRBD1 identical over 9 bases. V gave up 6 bases and J gave up 8 bases; unmatched junction bases: 7. Germline CDR1 and CDR2: MNHEY and SVGAGI. The CDR3 totals 14 residues. The CDR3 protein is CASSLDRGYEKLFF. Written as DNA, the CDR3 is TGTGCCAGCAGCCTCGACAGGGGGTACGAAAAACTGTTTTTT.

The V and J genes are TRBV4-1 and TRBJ2-2; 10 bases fit TRBD1. Germline V gene sequence: CDR1 MGHRA, CDR2 YSYEKL. V shed 2 bases, J shed 5 bases, and the junction held 5 bases outside the gene matches. CDR3 size: 16 residues. CDR3 in amino acids: CASSQFGTGETGELFF. CDR3 nucleotide sequence: TGCGCCAGCAGCCAATTCGGGACAGGGGAGACCGGGGAGCTGTTTTTT.

J is TRBJ2-1 and V is TRBV7-2; maybe TRBD2 (6 bases). Germline assignment: CDR1 SGHTA and CDR2 FQGNSA. V lost 3 bases, J lost 9 bases, and 21 bases lay in between. The CDR3 extends over 16 amino acids. CDR3 residues: CASSFFRGSRAGEQFF. The DNA for the CDR3 is TGTGCCAGCAGCTTTTTTCGGGGGTCAAGGGCCGGTGAGCAGTTCTTC.

Note on this clone: Sequence at one end of the junction differs from germline and may be a read error. The chain uses TRBV7-9 and TRBJ1-3; TRBD1 matches 7 bases. This CDR3 has 15 residues. From germline, CDR1 is SEHNR and CDR2 FQNEAQ (reference sequence). CDR3 nucleotides: TGTTCCAGCAGCTCCAGGGGGTTCGCTGGAAACACCATATATTTT. Protein: CSSSSRGFAGNTIYF.

This sequence joins TRBV27 and TRBJ2-4, with D tentatively TRBD1 (5 bases). Trimming removed 5 bases from V and 0 bases from J, with 8 bases in between. Germline lookup yields CDR1 MNHEY and CDR2 SMNVEV (reference sequence). This CDR3 region has 14 residues. CDR3 in DNA: TGTGCCAGCAGTAGGGGCCTAGCCAAAAACATTCAGTACTTC. This gives the protein CASSRGLAKNIQYF.

There are a few counts of this clone. V and J are TRBV6-6 and TRBJ2-7, with 8 positions matching TRBD1. In germline, CDR1 is MNHNY, CDR2 SVGAGI (reference sequence). Trimming took 1 base from V and 5 from J; bases not matched to a gene: 10. The CDR3 spans 16 residues. DNA of the CDR3: TGTGCCAGCAGTTACTTGGGTTGGCAGGGGGCTGACGAGCAGTACTTC. Amino acids: CASSYLGWQGADEQYF.

The CDR3 protein is CASSIGQGNQPQHF. As DNA, the CDR3 is TGTGCCAGCAGCATCGGACAGGGGAATCAGCCCCAGCATTTT. The J gene is TRBJ1-5, the V gene TRBV13, with TRBD1 matching over 9 bases. This CDR3 has 14 amino acids. V shed 5 bases and J 4 bases; nucleotides not matched to a gene: 3. Germline V gives CDR1 PRHDT, CDR2 FYEKMQ (reference sequence). Full variable domain (remainder filled in from reference TRBV13 and TRBJ1-5): AAGVIQSPRHLIKEKRETATLKCYPIPRHDTVYWYQQGPGQDPQFLISFYEKMQSDKGSIPDRFSAQQFSDYHSELNMSSLELGDSALYFCASSIGQGNQPQHFGDGTRLSIL.

The chain carries TRBV5-6 and TRBJ2-3, with 10 bases that match TRBD1. The junction had 7 bases not matched to a gene; V was cut back by 4 bases and J by 5 bases. This CDR3 comprises 15 residues. CDR1 is SGHDT, CDR2 YYEEEE, per germline. The CDR3 nucleotides read TGTGCCAGCAGCCCCGGACAGGGGGAAGGAGATACGCAGTATTTT. Its protein product is CASSPGQGEGDTQYF.

This chain links TRBV19 with TRBJ1-2; 9 positions match TRBD1. Germline V CDR1 and CDR2: LNHDA, SQIVND (reference sequence). The CDR3 has 13 residues. V dropped 8 bases and J dropped 8; count of bases not matched to a gene: 9. Here the CDR3 reads CASDYTGGGGYTF. The CDR3 nucleotides are TGTGCCAGTGACTACACAGGGGGCGGCGGCTACACCTTC. The complete variable domain, with remaining parts taken from reference TRBV19 and TRBJ1-2, reads DGGITQSPKYLFRKEGQNVTLSCEQNLNHDAMYWYRQDPGQGLRLIYYSQIVNDFQKGDIAEGYSVSREKKESFPLTVTSAQKNPTAFYLCASDYTGGGGYTFGSGTRLTVV.

For the CDR3, the DNA is TGTGCCAGCAGTTCCGCACTACCTAACACTGAAGCTTTCTTT. This codes for CASSSALPNTEAFF. This chain links TRBV27 with TRBJ1-1; the D is unclear. CDR3 length equals 14 residues. Germline V lookup: CDR1 MNHEY, CDR2 SMNVEV (reference sequence). V was clipped by 4 bases and J by 2 bases, with 11 bases between them.

The chain joins TRBV5-1 to TRBJ2-7; D perhaps matches TRBD2 (5 bases). Per germline, CDR1 SGHRS and CDR2 YFSETQ. V dropped 1 base and J dropped 3 bases, with 11 bases sitting between them. The CDR3 runs 14 residues. CDR3 sequence: CASSLSGVFYEQYF. Here the CDR3 DNA reads TGCGCCAGCAGCTTGTCCGGGGTATTCTACGAGCAGTACTTC. Using reference TRBV5-1 and TRBJ2-7 for the parts outside the CDR3, the full variable domain is KAGVTQTPRYLIKTRGQQVTLSCSPISGHRSVSWYQQTPGQGLQFLFEYFSETQRNKGNFPGRFSGRQFSNSRSEMNVSTLELGDSALYLCASSLSGVFYEQYFGPGTRLTVT.

The rearrangement joins TRBV14 to TRBJ2-7; tentatively, D is TRBD2 (6 bases). Germline V lookup: CDR1 SGHDN, CDR2 FVKESK. V was clipped by 4 bases and J by 9 bases, with 16 bases between them. The CDR3 has 13 residues. CDR3 bases: TGTGCCAGCAGCCTTCTTATGACTAGACGGCAGTACTTC. This sequence encodes CASSLLMTRRQYF. Full variable domain (remainder filled in from reference TRBV14 and TRBJ2-7): EAGVTQFPSHSVIEKGQTVTLRCDPISGHDNLYWYRRVMGKEIKFLLHFVKESKQDESGMPNNRFLAERTGGTYSTLKVQPAELEDSGVYFCASSLLMTRRQYFGPGTRLTVT.

As regards this clone: At the DNA level, this CDR3 is encoded by other sequences in the same sample as well. The chain is built from TRBV7-9 and TRBJ2-7; D unresolved. Germline CDR1 is SEHNR and CDR2 is FQNEAQ (reference sequence). Trimming stripped 5 bases from V and 0 bases from J, with 5 bases between. The CDR3 spans 12 residues. CDR3 bases: TGTGCCAGCAGCCTTAGCTCCTACGAGCAGTACTTC. It translates to CASSLSSYEQYF.

The V gene is TRBV4-3, the J gene TRBJ2-7, with a weak D call TRBD1 (6 bases). Trimming took off 0 bases at V and 6 bases at J, with 12 bases between the two ends. Germline CDR1 LGHNA, CDR2 YSLEER. The CDR3 loop spans 14 amino acids. The CDR3 DNA follows: TGCGCCAGCAGCCAAGATCTAGACAGGAGCGAGCAGTACTTC. Translating it yields CASSQDLDRSEQYF.

In this sample, this clone turned up a few times. The chain couples TRBV5-6 to TRBJ1-1; D remains unclear. Trimming left V 0 bases short and J 1 base short, with 7 bases between. The CDR3 has 14 residues. Germline V gene sequence: CDR1 SGHDT, CDR2 YYEEEE. The CDR3 DNA sequence: TGTGCCAGCAGCTTGGTCCATTGGAACACTGAAGCTTTCTTT. Its translation is CASSLVHWNTEAFF.

The DNA for the CDR3 is TGCAGCGTTGAGCTGGGCCGCGGCGGGGGGGCGAGACACAATGAGCAGTTCTTC. Translation: CSVELGRGGGARHNEQFF. The rearrangement uses TRBV29-1 and TRBJ2-1; 9 nucleotides agree with TRBD2. The junction had 17 bases not matched to a gene; V was cut back by 3 bases and J by 5 bases. Germline V gives CDR1 SQVTM, CDR2 ANQGSEA. This CDR3 region has 18 residues.